The clone carrying this T cell receptor (beta chain) was observed at least ten times. The source of the sample is a study of metastatic and nonmetastatic thyroid tumors. Germline V lookup: CDR1 GTSNPN, CDR2 SVGIG (reference sequence). The CDR3 loop spans 10 amino acids. TCRdb re-called the PCR reads with MiXCR. Of some 23,000 clones in the sample, approximately 11% were seen once. Thyroid surgery was performed in patients who had received no treatment beforehand. This clonotype originated in a female donor with papillary thyroid cancer or a benign thyroid nodule (not recorded which). Some clones in this sample may be carry-over from other donors' samples. The chain recombines TRBV30 with TRBJ2-7, with D uncertain. The material sequenced was blood. Here the CDR3 reads CAAGTYEQYF. CDR3 DNA: TGTGCGGCCGGTACCTACGAGCAGTACTTC.